The sequence of this T cell receptor beta chain was determined in a study of cytomegalovirus exposure and HLA in healthy donors. CDR3 length: 13 amino acids. The ends were cut back, 1 base at V and 6 bases at J, with 9 bases in the middle. The V gene's germline CDR1 is MGHDK and CDR2 SYGVNS. Findings and caveats of the study: TCR beta chains numbering 150 to 200 were designated cytomegalovirus-associated.

In the case of this clone: What it binds is not known.

In the PCR, 60 Vbeta and 13 Jbeta primers were used. TCRdb's copy holds only in-frame clones and misses some; the assay was immunoSEQ multiplex PCR. The table records about 180,000 clones, 75% to 85% of them present only once. It was healthy bone marrow donors who served as donors. The chain uses TRBV25-1 and TRBJ1-2; D ambiguous. The clonotype was recovered from a man in his late teens or twenties in good health and CMV-seronegative. Sequencing input: PBMCs. In DNA, the CDR3 is TGTGCCAGCAGTGAATTGTACTCCGATGGCTACACCTTC. Encoded protein: CASSELYSDGYTF.